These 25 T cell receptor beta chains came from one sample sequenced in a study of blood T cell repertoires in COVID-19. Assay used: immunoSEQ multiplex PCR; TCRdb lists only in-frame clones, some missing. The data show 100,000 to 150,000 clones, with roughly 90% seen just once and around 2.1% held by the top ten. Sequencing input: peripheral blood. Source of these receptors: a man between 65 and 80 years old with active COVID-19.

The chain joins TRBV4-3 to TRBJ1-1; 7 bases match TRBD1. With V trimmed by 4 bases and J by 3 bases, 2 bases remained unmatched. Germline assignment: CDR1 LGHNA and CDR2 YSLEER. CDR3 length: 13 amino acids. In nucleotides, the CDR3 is TGCGCCAGCAGCCTGCAGGGGGACACTGAAGCTTTCTTT. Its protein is CASSLQGDTEAFF.

The CDR3 reads CASSLQETQYF. The CDR3 DNA sequence: TGTGCCAGCAGCCTTCAAGAGACCCAGTACTTC. The chain joins TRBV5-8 to TRBJ2-5, with D unclear. The CDR3 is 11 amino acids. The V gene lost 4 bases and the J gene lost 2 bases, with 3 bases spanning the gap. Germline-derived CDR1 and CDR2 are SGHTS and YDEGEE.

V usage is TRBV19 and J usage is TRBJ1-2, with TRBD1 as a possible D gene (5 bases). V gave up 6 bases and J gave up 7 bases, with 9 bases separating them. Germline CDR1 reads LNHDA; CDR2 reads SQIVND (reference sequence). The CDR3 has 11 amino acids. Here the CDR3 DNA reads TGTGCCAGTAGCGACAGATTTGGCTACACCTTC. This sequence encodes CASSDRFGYTF. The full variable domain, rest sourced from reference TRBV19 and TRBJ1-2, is DGGITQSPKYLFRKEGQNVTLSCEQNLNHDAMYWYRQDPGQGLRLIYYSQIVNDFQKGDIAEGYSVSREKKESFPLTVTSAQKNPTAFYLCASSDRFGYTFGSGTRLTVV.

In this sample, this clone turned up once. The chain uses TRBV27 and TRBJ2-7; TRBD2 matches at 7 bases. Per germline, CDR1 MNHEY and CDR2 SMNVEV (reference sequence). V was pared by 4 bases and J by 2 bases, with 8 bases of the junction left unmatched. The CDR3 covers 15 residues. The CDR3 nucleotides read TGTGCCAGCAGTTCCGTGGGGGGGGTTACCTACGAGCAGTACTTC. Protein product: CASSSVGGVTYEQYF.

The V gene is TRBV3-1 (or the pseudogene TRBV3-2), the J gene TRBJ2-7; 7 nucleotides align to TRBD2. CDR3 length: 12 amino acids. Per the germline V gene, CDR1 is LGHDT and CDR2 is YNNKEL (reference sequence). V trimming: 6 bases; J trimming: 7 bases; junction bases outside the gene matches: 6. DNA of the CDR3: TGTGCCAGCAGGCCCCCCGGGGGGGAGCAGTACTTC. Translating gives CASRPPGGEQYF.

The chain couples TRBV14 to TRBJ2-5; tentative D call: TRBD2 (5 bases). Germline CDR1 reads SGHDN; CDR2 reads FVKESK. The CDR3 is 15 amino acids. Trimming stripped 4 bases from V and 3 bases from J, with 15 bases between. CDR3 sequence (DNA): TGTGCCAGCAGCCTAAAGGTTACTAGAGAAGAGACCCAGTACTTC. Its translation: CASSLKVTREETQYF.

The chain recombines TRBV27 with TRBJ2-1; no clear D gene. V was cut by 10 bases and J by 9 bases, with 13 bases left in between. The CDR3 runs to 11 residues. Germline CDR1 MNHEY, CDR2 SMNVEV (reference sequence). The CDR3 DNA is TGTGCCACCGGCGGCGTGGCTGAGCAGTTCTTC. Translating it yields CATGGVAEQFF.

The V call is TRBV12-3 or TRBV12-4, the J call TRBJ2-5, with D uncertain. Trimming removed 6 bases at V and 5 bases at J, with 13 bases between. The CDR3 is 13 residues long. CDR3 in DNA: TGTGCCAGCAGCCCGAGAGGAACGGAGACCCAGTACTTC. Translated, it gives CASSPRGTETQYF.

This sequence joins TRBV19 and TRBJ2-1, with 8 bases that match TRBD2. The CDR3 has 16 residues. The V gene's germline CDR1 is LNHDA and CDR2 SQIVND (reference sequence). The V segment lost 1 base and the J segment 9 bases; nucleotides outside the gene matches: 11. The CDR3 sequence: CASSIGSGSGWGEQFF. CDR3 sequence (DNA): TGTGCCAGTAGTATAGGAAGCGGGAGTGGGTGGGGTGAGCAGTTCTTC.

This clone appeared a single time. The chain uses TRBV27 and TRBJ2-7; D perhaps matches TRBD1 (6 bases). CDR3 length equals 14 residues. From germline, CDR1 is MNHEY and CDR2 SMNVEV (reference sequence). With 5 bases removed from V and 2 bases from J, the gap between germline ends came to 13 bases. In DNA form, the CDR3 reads TGTGCCAGCAGTCGAGTCAGGGGTGCCTACGAGCAGTACTTC. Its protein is CASSRVRGAYEQYF.

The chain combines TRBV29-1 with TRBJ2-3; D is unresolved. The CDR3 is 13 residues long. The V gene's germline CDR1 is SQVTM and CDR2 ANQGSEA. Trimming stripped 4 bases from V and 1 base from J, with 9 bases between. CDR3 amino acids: CSVAVPGTDTQYF. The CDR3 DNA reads TGCAGCGTTGCAGTCCCAGGCACAGATACGCAGTATTTT.

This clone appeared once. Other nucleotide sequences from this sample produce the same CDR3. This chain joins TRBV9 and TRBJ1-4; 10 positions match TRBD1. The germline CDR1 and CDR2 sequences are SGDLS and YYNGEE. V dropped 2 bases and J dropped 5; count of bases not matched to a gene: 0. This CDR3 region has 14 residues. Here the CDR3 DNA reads TGTGCCAGCAGCGTGGGACAGGGGAATGAAAAACTGTTTTTT. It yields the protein CASSVGQGNEKLFF.

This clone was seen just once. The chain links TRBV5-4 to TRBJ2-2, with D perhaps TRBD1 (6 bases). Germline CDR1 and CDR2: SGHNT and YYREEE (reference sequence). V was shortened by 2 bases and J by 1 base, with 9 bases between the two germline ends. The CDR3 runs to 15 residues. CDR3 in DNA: TGTGCCAGCAGCTTTCCCAGGGGGAACACCGGGGAGCTGTTTTTT. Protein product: CASSFPRGNTGELFF.

The CDR3 here is CASRPVSSGANVLTF. The DNA of the CDR3 is TGTGCCAGTAGACCTGTTAGCTCTGGGGCCAACGTCCTGACTTTC. This sequence joins TRBV19 and TRBJ2-6; D unresolved. Germline values: CDR1 LNHDA, CDR2 SQIVND (reference sequence). This CDR3 spans 15 amino acids. V lost 6 bases to trimming and J lost 0 bases, with 9 bases between them.

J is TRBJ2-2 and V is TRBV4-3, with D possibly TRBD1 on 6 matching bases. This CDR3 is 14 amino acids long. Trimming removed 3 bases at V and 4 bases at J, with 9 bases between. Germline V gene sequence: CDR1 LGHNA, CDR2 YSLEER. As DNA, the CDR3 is TGCGCCAGCAGCCAGGGGGCCGGCACCGGGGAGCTGTTTTTT. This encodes CASSQGAGTGELFF.

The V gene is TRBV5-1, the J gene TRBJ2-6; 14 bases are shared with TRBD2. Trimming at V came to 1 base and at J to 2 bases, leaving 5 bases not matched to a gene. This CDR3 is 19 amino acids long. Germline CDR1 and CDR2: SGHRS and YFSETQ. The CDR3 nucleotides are TGCGCCAGCAGCTTGACGCCGGGACTAGCGGGAGCTGGGGCCAACGTCCTGACTTTC. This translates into CASSLTPGLAGAGANVLTF. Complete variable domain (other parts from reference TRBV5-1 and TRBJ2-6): KAGVTQTPRYLIKTRGQQVTLSCSPISGHRSVSWYQQTPGQGLQFLFEYFSETQRNKGNFPGRFSGRQFSNSRSEMNVSTLELGDSALYLCASSLTPGLAGAGANVLTFGAGSRLTVL.

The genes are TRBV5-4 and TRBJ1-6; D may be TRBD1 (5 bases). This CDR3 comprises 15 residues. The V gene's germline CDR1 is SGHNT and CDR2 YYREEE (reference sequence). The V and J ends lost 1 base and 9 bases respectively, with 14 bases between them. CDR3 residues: CASSLTGPGGSPLHF. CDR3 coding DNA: TGTGCCAGCAGCTTGACAGGACCTGGTGGTTCACCCCTCCACTTT.

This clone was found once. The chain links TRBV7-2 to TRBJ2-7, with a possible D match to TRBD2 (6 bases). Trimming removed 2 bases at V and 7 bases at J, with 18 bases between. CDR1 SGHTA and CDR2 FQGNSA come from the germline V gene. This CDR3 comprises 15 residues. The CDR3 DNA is TGTGCCAGCAGCTTAAGTGATAGCGGAGTCAAGGAGCAGTACTTC. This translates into CASSLSDSGVKEQYF.

The CDR3 here is CASSQDRTGGVNQPQHF. In DNA form, the CDR3 reads TGTGCCAGCAGCCAAGATCGTACAGGGGGCGTAAATCAGCCCCAGCATTTT. V and J are TRBV3-1 (or the pseudogene TRBV3-2) and TRBJ1-5, with 9 bases matching TRBD1. J was trimmed by 4 bases and V by 0 bases; bases with no gene match: 7. Per germline, CDR1 LGHDT and CDR2 YNNKEL (reference sequence). The length of the CDR3 is 17 residues.

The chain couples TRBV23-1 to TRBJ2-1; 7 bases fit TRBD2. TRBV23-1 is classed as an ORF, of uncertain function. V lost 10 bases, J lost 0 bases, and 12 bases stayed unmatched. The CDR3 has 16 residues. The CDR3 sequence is CATIGEGEGSYNEQFF. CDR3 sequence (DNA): TGCGCCACCATCGGGGAGGGAGAGGGCTCCTACAATGAGCAGTTCTTC.

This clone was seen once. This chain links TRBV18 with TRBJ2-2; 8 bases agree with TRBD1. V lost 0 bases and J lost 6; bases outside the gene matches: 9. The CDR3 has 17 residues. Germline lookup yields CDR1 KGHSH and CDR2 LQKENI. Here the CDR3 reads CASSPPGRGLDAGELFF. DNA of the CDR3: TGTGCCAGCTCACCACCGGGCAGGGGGCTGGACGCCGGGGAGCTGTTTTTT.

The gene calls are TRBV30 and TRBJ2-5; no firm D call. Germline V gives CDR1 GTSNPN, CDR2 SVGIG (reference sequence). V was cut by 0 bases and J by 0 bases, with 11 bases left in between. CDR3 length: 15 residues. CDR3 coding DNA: TGTGCCTGGAGTGTGGGTAGAGACTACCAAGAGACCCAGTACTTC. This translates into CAWSVGRDYQETQYF.

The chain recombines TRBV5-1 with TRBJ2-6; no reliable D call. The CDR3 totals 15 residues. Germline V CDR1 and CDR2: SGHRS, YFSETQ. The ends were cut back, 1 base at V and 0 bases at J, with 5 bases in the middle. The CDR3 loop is CASSLTFSGANVLTF. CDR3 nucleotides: TGCGCCAGCAGCTTGACATTCTCTGGGGCCAACGTCCTGACTTTC.

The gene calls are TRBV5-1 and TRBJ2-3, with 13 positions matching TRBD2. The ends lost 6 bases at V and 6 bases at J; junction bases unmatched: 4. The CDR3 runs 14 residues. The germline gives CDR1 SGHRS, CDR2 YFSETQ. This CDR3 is CASKLAGGRDTQYF. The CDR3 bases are TGCGCCAGCAAACTAGCGGGAGGGCGCGATACGCAGTATTTT.

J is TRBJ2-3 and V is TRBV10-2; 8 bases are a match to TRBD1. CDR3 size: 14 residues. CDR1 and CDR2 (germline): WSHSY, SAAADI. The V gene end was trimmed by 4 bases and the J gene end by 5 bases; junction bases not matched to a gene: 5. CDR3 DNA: TGCGCCAGCAGTGGGGGCAGGGGGCTAGATACGCAGTATTTT. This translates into CASSGGRGLDTQYF.